The present entry profiles one TCR beta chain with its context. Its target is not known. The record originates from a study of T cell repertoires in cytomegalovirus infection. Turning to the study itself: An indication of both CMV infection and matching HLA type came from public TCR beta signatures.

Per the germline V gene, CDR1 is LNHDA and CDR2 is SQIVND (reference sequence). The CDR3 spans 13 residues. V was cut by 3 bases and J by 7 bases, with 12 bases left in between. TCRdb called the reads again in MiXCR, with one record for every CDR3 protein. The sample holds 490,000 or so distinct CDR3 sequences, 11% seen once. Notes on the study in general: CMV carriers having the relevant HLA were flagged by cumulative public TCR beta family frequency. In two of eight donors, the top clonotype was HLA-C-restricted CMV-specific.

The TCR was taken from a human donor in good health (CMV status not recorded). Some clones in this sample may be carry-over from other donors' samples. The genes are TRBV19 and TRBJ1-1, with D perhaps matching TRBD1 (5 bases). The sample taken for sequencing was PBMCs. CDR3 in DNA: TGTGCCAGTAGTATCACCAGGGTGTATGAAGCTTTCTTT. Translation: CASSITRVYEAFF. The full variable domain, with the rest looked up from reference TRBV19 and TRBJ1-1, is DGGITQSPKYLFRKEGQNVTLSCEQNLNHDAMYWYRQDPGQGLRLIYYSQIVNDFQKGDIAEGYSVSREKKESFPLTVTSAQKNPTAFYLCASSITRVYEAFFGQGTRLTVV.